This TCR beta chain stems from a study of glioma-infiltrating T cells. Study-wide findings and caveats: Only very few CDR3 sequences appeared in both tissue and blood.

This clonotype has a count of ten or more. Its antigen is unknown. Using RNA template, CDR3s of TCR alpha and beta were amplified with iRepertoire arm-PCR. Via MiXCR, TCRdb re-called the multiplex PCR reads, giving one row per CDR3 protein. Of approximately 400,000 distinct CDR3 sequences in the sample, about two fifths were seen once. The source material was glioma tissue, nonneoplastic brain tissue, or PBMCs (not recorded which). This clonotype originated in a human donor with low-grade glioma or glioblastoma, undergoing nonglioma brain surgery, or in good health (not recorded which).

The DNA for the CDR3 is TGCAGTGCTAGACTAGCGGGAGGGCCGGGCAATGAGCAGTTCTTC. Translating it yields CSARLAGGPGNEQFF. The chain couples TRBV20-1 to TRBJ2-1; 12 nucleotides line up with TRBD2. Germline lookup yields CDR1 DFQATT and CDR2 SNEGSKA (reference sequence). V trimming: 2 bases; J trimming: 6 bases; junction bases outside the gene matches: 5. The CDR3 has 15 amino acids.